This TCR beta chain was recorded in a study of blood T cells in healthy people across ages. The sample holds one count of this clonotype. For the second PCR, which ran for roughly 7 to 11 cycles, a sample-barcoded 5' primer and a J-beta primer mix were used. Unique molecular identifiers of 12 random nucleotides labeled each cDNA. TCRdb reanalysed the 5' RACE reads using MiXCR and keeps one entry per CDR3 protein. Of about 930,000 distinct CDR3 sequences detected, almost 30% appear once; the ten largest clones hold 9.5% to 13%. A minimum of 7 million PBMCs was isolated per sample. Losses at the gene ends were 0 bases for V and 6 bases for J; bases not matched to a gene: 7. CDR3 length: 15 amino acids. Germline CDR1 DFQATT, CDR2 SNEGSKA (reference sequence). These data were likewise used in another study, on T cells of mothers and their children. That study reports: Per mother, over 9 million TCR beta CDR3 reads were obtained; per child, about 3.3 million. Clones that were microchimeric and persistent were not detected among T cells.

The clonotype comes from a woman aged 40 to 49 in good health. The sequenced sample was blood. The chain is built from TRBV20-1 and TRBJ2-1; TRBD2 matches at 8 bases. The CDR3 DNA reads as TGCAGTGCTAGAGAAGGCGGGGGGTCTTTCAATGAGCAGTTCTTC. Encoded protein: CSAREGGGSFNEQFF.